The 4 T cell receptor beta chains below come from one sample, sequenced in a study of cytomegalovirus exposure and HLA in healthy donors. Primers for the PCR totalled 60 Vbeta and 13 Jbeta. Profiling relied on immunoSEQ multiplex PCR, and the TCRdb table lists in-frame clones only, not all of them. This sample has approximately 150,000 clones, with around 80% found just once. Material for sequencing was PBMCs. These receptors were taken from a woman aged 25 to 39 in good health and CMV-seronegative.

This chain joins TRBV10-3 and TRBJ2-7; D perhaps matches TRBD2 (7 bases). CDR3 length equals 14 residues. The V gene's germline CDR1 is ENHRY and CDR2 SYGVKD. V was pared by 7 bases and J by 11 bases, with 24 bases between. CDR3 coding DNA: TGTGCCATCATGGAGGGGGAGGGAACGACGAGGGAGTACTTC. Amino acids: CAIMEGEGTTREYF.

This chain links TRBV6-1 with TRBJ1-3; D not resolved. Germline V gene sequence: CDR1 MNHNS, CDR2 SASEGT. Trimming took off 4 bases at V and 0 bases at J, with 7 bases between the two ends. This CDR3 is built from 14 residues. The CDR3 DNA is TGTGCCAGCAGTGCAACAAACTCTGGAAACACCATATATTTT. It encodes CASSATNSGNTIYF.

This clone was counted once. This chain uses TRBV7-9 with TRBJ2-1; 7 positions agree with TRBD1. V gave up 4 bases and J gave up 3 bases; unmatched junction bases: 9. Germline values: CDR1 SEHNR, CDR2 FQNEAQ (reference sequence). The CDR3 covers 16 residues. The CDR3 bases are TGTGCCAGCAGCTCCATCACAGGGGCAAACTACAATGAGCAGTTCTTC. This gives the protein CASSSITGANYNEQFF.

The rearrangement joins TRBV19 to TRBJ2-3, with TRBD2 matching 14 bases. V lost 1 base to trimming and J lost 5 bases; unmatched junction nucleotides: 2. The CDR3 spans 16 residues. Germline V gene sequence: CDR1 LNHDA, CDR2 SQIVND (reference sequence). The CDR3 coding sequence is TGTGCCAGTAGTATAGGACTAGCGGGGGGGGTAGATACGCAGTATTTT. Amino acid sequence: CASSIGLAGGVDTQYF.